The 2 T cell receptor beta chains listed next were all sequenced from one sample in a study of T-cell memory formation after mild COVID-19. MiXCR, applied by TCRdb to the 5' RACE reads, yields one record per CDR3 protein. The top ten hold approximately 5.1% of the sample, which has about 110,000 distinct CDR3 sequences, around 17% seen once. The sample was PBMCs or a T cell subset sorted from them (not recorded which). These receptors originate from a man aged 18 to 30 who had mild COVID-19 (a few samples of this study predate the infection). Cell type and time point are not known.

The gene calls are TRBV7-6 and TRBJ2-5, with 10 positions matching TRBD2. This CDR3 contains 16 residues. The germline CDR1 and CDR2 sequences are SGHVS and FNYEAQ. J gave up 0 bases and V 6 bases, and 7 bases lay outside the gene matches. In nucleotides, the CDR3 is TGTGCCAGCAGGTTGCTAGCGGGGGCGTACCAAGAGACCCAGTACTTC. This translates into CASRLLAGAYQETQYF.

In DNA form, the CDR3 reads TGTGCCAGCCGCGGACAGGGTAACACCGGGGAGCTGTTTTTT. Protein product: CASRGQGNTGELFF. The V and J genes are TRBV6-5 and TRBJ2-2; 8 nucleotides line up with TRBD1. Germline CDR1 MNHEY, CDR2 SVGAGI. The CDR3 length is 14 residues. After removal of 8 bases from V and 2 bases from J, the junction contained 4 bases not matched to a gene.